This T cell receptor (beta chain) came from a study of T cells in narcolepsy (dated by TCRdb to 2017 to 2018). Study-wide context: The study enrolled patients with narcolepsy type 1 or type 2 (NT1, NT2) together with healthy control donors. The study sought autoreactive T cells targeting hypocretin neuron self-antigens (hypocretin, TRIB2) in narcolepsy patients, using TCR Vbeta sequencing to track clonotypes in blood and CSF.

Library preparation used the immunoSEQ multiplex PCR assay. This immuneACCESS table, as held by TCRdb, lists in-frame sequences with V and J called but not all clones. Of the missing ones, under half trace to an unresolved V gene in checked studies; the others have no known cause. A total of over 15,000 clones appear in this sample, more than 75% of them only once. Approximately 0.73% of the sample is taken by the ten largest. For this clone: The antigen this receptor binds is unknown. No per-base quality is available; no much larger clone lies one base away.

Memory CD4+ T cells were sorted ex vivo from peripheral blood of narcolepsy patients and healthy controls for TCR Vbeta sequencing. The V end loses 4 bases and the J end loses 9 bases, and a stretch of 13 bases separates them. Looking up the germline V gene yields CDR1 WSHSY and CDR2 SAAADI. Spanning cysteine to phenylalanine, the CDR3 consists of 13 amino acids. Only the CDR3 part of the read is kept: 39 bases, read in frame from the first base. What the work shows at the level of the full study, not this receptor alone: According to the report, autoreactive clonotypes were detected serially in the blood of the same patients and of different patients, but not in healthy controls. No sequences matching autoreactive T cell clones were present in some of the blood memory CD4+ repertoires from patients and controls. Numbers of sequenced blood memory CD4+ clonotypes were comparable, averaging about 40,000 in patients and about 30,000 in controls. Plots comparing CSF and blood CD4+ T cell clonotypes from the same patient highlighted HCRT-specific and TRIB2-specific autoreactive clonotypes.

Here the chain combines TRBV10-2 and TRBJ1-5; the D gene remains uncertain. Material for sequencing was memory (CD45RA-) CD4+ T cells from blood. What this sample's cell subset or site label stands for: memory T cells sorted ex vivo from peripheral blood. This TCR was sampled from a human donor in good health. At the DNA level, the sequence is TGCGCCAGCAGTGCGAGGGAGGAGCGGCCCCAGCATTTT. Its protein is CASSAREERPQHF.